One sample yielded the 9 T cell receptor beta chains listed below, sequenced in a study of PD-1 blockade in classical Hodgkin lymphoma. The time point is: cycle 4 day 1 (C4D1), after five to seven weeks of nivolumab. The patients all showed relapse after autologous stem cell transplantation, while their brentuximab vedotin exposure varied. Some clones are missing from TCRdb's copy, which holds only in-frame ones; the method was immunoSEQ multiplex PCR. Among approximately 84,000 clones listed, 83% were seen once. The specimen comprised peripheral blood mononuclear cells (PBMCs), sampled before the fourth cycle of nivolumab. These receptors were obtained from a human donor with classical Hodgkin lymphoma.

This clone occurred once. CDR3 loop: CASSTKRNTEAFF. CDR3 bases: TGCGCCAGCAGCACTAAGCGGAACACTGAAGCTTTCTTT. This chain connects TRBV10-2 to TRBJ1-1; D not certain. This CDR3 has 13 residues. Germline V gene lookup returns CDR1 WSHSY and CDR2 SAAADI. The V end lost 6 bases, the J end lost 1 base, and 9 bases lay between the germline ends.

The rearrangement joins TRBV4-1 to TRBJ2-3; 9 nucleotides align to TRBD2. Germline V gives CDR1 MGHRA, CDR2 YSYEKL. The CDR3 runs to 15 residues. V was clipped by 1 base and J by 3 bases; unmatched bases: 2. Here the CDR3 reads CASSQGLAGTDTQYF. The CDR3 coding sequence is TGCGCCAGCAGCCAAGGGCTAGCGGGGACAGATACGCAGTATTTT.

The CDR3 loop reads CASSFRLAGGPLETQYF. The CDR3 nucleotides read TGTGCCAGCAGTTTCCGACTAGCGGGAGGGCCCTTAGAGACCCAGTACTTC. This sequence joins TRBV28 and TRBJ2-5; the match to TRBD2 covers 14 bases. The CDR3 totals 17 residues. The trim removed 3 bases at V and 4 bases at J, leaving 7 bases unmatched. The V gene's germline CDR1 is MDHEN and CDR2 SYDVKM.

The chain recombines TRBV5-1 with TRBJ2-7, with D maybe TRBD1 (6 bases). The CDR3 loop spans 17 amino acids. Trimming removed 0 bases at V and 2 bases at J, with 18 bases between. Looked up from germline, CDR1 is SGHRS and CDR2 is YFSETQ. The CDR3 region has the DNA TGCGCCAGCAGCTTGGGGCAAAAGCTAACAGGGACCTACGAGCAGTACTTC. Translating gives CASSLGQKLTGTYEQYF. Filled out from reference TRBV5-1 and TRBJ2-7, the complete variable domain reads KAGVTQTPRYLIKTRGQQVTLSCSPISGHRSVSWYQQTPGQGLQFLFEYFSETQRNKGNFPGRFSGRQFSNSRSEMNVSTLELGDSALYLCASSLGQKLTGTYEQYFGPGTRLTVT.

The J gene is TRBJ2-1, the V gene TRBV7-7; 12 bases fit TRBD2. Germline V lookup: CDR1 SSHAT, CDR2 FNYEAQ (reference sequence). The J segment lost 7 bases and the V segment lost 5 bases, leaving 3 bases of the junction unmatched. The CDR3 covers 14 residues. The CDR3 protein is CASSPLAGGNEQFF. For the CDR3, the DNA is TGTGCCAGCAGCCCCCTAGCGGGAGGGAATGAGCAGTTCTTC.

The chain couples TRBV7-2 to TRBJ1-2, with D hard to call. V was clipped by 5 bases and J by 1 base, with 11 bases between them. Per the germline V gene, CDR1 is SGHTA and CDR2 is FQGNSA. There are 14 residues in the CDR3. The CDR3 DNA follows: TGTGCCAGCAGCCAAGACGGATTTAACTATGGCTACACCTTC. Translated: CASSQDGFNYGYTF. Full variable domain (outside the CDR3, taken from reference TRBV7-2 and TRBJ1-2): GAGVSQSPSNKVTEKGKDVELRCDPISGHTALYWYRQSLGQGLEFLIYFQGNSAPDKSGLPSDRFSAERTGGSVSTLTIQRTQQEDSAVYLCASSQDGFNYGYTFGSGTRLTVV.

The rearrangement links TRBV27 to TRBJ2-3; TRBD2 is a possible D gene (6 bases). The CDR3 consists of 14 residues. Germline V gives CDR1 MNHEY, CDR2 SMNVEV (reference sequence). V was cut by 8 bases and J by 7 bases, with 19 bases left in between. CDR3 nucleotides: TGTGCCAGCGCCCCCGGGCGGGAACGTAATACGCAGTATTTT. This translates into CASAPGRERNTQYF.

This chain links TRBV28 with TRBJ2-7; possibly TRBD1 for D (5 bases). Germline V CDR1 and CDR2: MDHEN, SYDVKM. This CDR3 is built from 12 residues. Trimming left V 8 bases short and J 2 bases short, with 10 bases between. The chain's CDR3 is CASGRQTYEQYF. The CDR3 region has the DNA TGTGCCAGCGGAAGACAGACCTACGAGCAGTACTTC.

CDR3 sequence reads: CASSLRGGTPANTGELFF. The CDR3 bases are TGTGCCAGCAGTTTACGCGGCGGGACACCCGCGAACACCGGGGAGCTGTTTTTT. J is TRBJ2-2 and V is TRBV28; D tentatively reads TRBD1 or TRBD2 (6 bases each). The germline V gene has CDR1 MDHEN and CDR2 SYDVKM. Trimming removed 2 bases from V and 0 bases from J, with 16 bases in between. The CDR3 spans 18 residues.